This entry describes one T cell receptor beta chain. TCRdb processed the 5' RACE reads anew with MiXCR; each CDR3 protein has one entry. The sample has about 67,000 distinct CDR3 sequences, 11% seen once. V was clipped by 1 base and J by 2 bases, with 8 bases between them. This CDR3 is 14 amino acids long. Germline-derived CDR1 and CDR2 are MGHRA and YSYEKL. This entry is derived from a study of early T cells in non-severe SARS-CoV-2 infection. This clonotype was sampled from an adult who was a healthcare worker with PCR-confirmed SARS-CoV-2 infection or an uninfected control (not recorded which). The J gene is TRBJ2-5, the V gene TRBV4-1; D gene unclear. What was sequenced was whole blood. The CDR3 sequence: CASSQGGLQETQYF. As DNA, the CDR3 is TGCGCCAGCAGCCAAGGAGGCCTTCAAGAGACCCAGTACTTC.